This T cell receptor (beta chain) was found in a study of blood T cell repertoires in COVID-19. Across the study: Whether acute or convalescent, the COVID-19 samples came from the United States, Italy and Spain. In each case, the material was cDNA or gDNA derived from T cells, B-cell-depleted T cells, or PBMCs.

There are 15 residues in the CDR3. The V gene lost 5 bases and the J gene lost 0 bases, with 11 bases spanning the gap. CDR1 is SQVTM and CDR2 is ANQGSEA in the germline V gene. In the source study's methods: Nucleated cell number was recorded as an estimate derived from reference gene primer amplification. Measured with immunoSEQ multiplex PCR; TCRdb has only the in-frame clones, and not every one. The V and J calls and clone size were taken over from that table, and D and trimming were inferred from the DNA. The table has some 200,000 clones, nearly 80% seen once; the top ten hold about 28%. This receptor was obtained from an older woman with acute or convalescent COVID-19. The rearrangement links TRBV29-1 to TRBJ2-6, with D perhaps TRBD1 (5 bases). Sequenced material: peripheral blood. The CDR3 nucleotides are TGCAGCGTTTCCGGACACCCCTCTGGGGCCAACGTCCTGACTTTC. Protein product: CSVSGHPSGANVLTF.